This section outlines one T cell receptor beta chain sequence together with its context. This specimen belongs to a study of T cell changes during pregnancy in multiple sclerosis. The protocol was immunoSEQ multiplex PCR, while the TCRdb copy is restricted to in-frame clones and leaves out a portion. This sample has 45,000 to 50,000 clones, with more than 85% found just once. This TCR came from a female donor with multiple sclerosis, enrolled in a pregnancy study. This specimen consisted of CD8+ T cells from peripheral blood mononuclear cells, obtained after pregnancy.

The CDR3 loop reads CSVTGGATYGYTF. In DNA, the CDR3 is TGCAGCGTAACCGGGGGGGCCACCTATGGCTACACCTTC. This chain connects TRBV29-1 to TRBJ1-2; a weak D match, TRBD1 (6 bases). The CDR3 sequence is 13 residues long. Germline V gives CDR1 SQVTM, CDR2 ANQGSEA. V was pared by 6 bases and J by 4 bases, with 15 bases between.